The entry that follows covers one T cell receptor (beta chain) sequence. These data are taken from a study of blood T cell repertoires in COVID-19. Here immunoSEQ multiplex PCR was the method, and the copy in TCRdb shows in-frame clones only, minus some. Among tens of thousands of clones listed, 80% to 90% were seen once. CDR1 SGHNT and CDR2 YYREEE come from the germline V gene (reference sequence). V lost 4 bases and J lost 7, with 17 bases in between. The CDR3 runs to 15 residues. This receptor was obtained from a human donor in a cohort sampled during active COVID-19. The rearrangement links TRBV5-4 to TRBJ1-4, with a weak D call TRBD1 (5 bases). The specimen sequenced was peripheral blood. In DNA form, the CDR3 reads TGTGCCAGCAGCACCGCAGGGTCTTCGGTTGAAAAACTGTTTTTT. As protein: CASSTAGSSVEKLFF.